What follows are 11 T cell receptor beta chains derived from one specimen sequenced in a study of T cell responses to AZD1222 COVID-19 vaccine. Only in-frame clones appear in the TCRdb table, and some are missing; sequencing was by immunoSEQ multiplex PCR. Among about 24,000 clones listed, around 83% were seen once. The sequences come from peripheral blood, collected 28 days after the second AZD1222 dose. The receptors shown here come from an adult who received the AZD1222 COVID-19 vaccine.

The CDR3 DNA reads TGCGCCAGCAGCTTGCACGCGGGGGGGCTTATAACCAACACAGATACGCAGTATTTT. It is translated as CASSLHAGGLITNTDTQYF. The chain joins TRBV5-1 to TRBJ2-3; 9 bases fit TRBD2. This CDR3 contains 19 residues. The germline gives CDR1 SGHRS, CDR2 YFSETQ. V shed 1 base and J 2 bases; nucleotides not matched to a gene: 14.

V and J are TRBV10-2 and TRBJ2-1; D call uncertain. The CDR3 sequence is 12 residues long. With 4 bases removed from V and 6 bases from J, the gap between germline ends came to 7 bases. Germline CDR1 WSHSY, CDR2 SAAADI. DNA for the CDR3: TGCGCCAGCAGTGCCTTCAGCAATGAGCAGTTCTTC. This sequence encodes CASSAFSNEQFF.

In its sample, this clone was seen once. The chain joins TRBV5-1 to TRBJ2-7, with 9 bases aligning to TRBD2. The CDR3 has 14 amino acids. Germline CDR1 reads SGHRS; CDR2 reads YFSETQ. V trimming: 0 bases; J trimming: 4 bases; junction bases outside the gene matches: 2. The CDR3 spells CASSLALAGYEQYF. Here the CDR3 DNA reads TGCGCCAGCAGCTTGGCGCTAGCGGGGTACGAGCAGTACTTC.

The chain combines TRBV28 with TRBJ1-2; tentative D call: TRBD1 (6 bases). Trimming left V 5 bases short and J 3 bases short, with 10 bases between. Germline V gene data show CDR1 as MDHEN and CDR2 as SYDVKM. The CDR3 length is 13 residues. CDR3 in DNA: TGTGCCAGCAGTCCTGGACAGTACTATGGCTACACCTTC. It specifies CASSPGQYYGYTF.

The chain combines TRBV28 with TRBJ2-6, with a possible D match to TRBD1 (6 bases). CDR1 is MDHEN and CDR2 is SYDVKM in the germline V gene. V lost 7 bases, J lost 0 bases, and 10 bases lay in between. The CDR3 totals 15 residues. The CDR3 loop reads CASKGGSSGANVLTF. The CDR3 nucleotides read TGTGCCAGCAAAGGGGGAAGCTCTGGGGCCAACGTCCTGACTTTC. Filled out from reference TRBV28 and TRBJ2-6, the complete variable domain reads DVKVTQSSRYLVKRTGEKVFLECVQDMDHENMFWYRQDPGLGLRLIYFSYDVKMKEKGDIPEGYSVSREKKERFSLILESASTNQTSMYLCASKGGSSGANVLTFGAGSRLTVL.

V gene TRBV24-1 combines with J gene TRBJ2-3; tentatively, D is TRBD2 (6 bases). The ends were cut back, 1 base at V and 0 bases at J, with 10 bases in the middle. Per germline, CDR1 KGHDR and CDR2 SFDVKD. The CDR3 sequence is 16 residues long. For the CDR3, the DNA is TGTGCCACCAGTGATTTAGGCGGGACTAGCACAGATACGCAGTATTTT. Translating it yields CATSDLGGTSTDTQYF.

J is TRBJ1-6 and V is TRBV9, with unresolved D. CDR1 SGDLS and CDR2 YYNGEE come from the germline V gene. Trimming removed 0 bases from V and 0 bases from J, with 7 bases in between. The CDR3 covers 16 residues. CDR3 residues: CASSVGVGSYNSPLHF. Here the CDR3 DNA reads TGTGCCAGCAGCGTAGGCGTTGGCTCCTATAATTCACCCCTCCACTTT. The full variable domain, its missing parts supplied by reference TRBV9 and TRBJ1-6, is DSGVTQTPKHLITATGQRVTLRCSPRSGDLSVYWYQQSLDQGLQFLIQYYNGEERAKGNILERFSAQQFPDLHSELNLSSLELGDSALYFCASSVGVGSYNSPLHFGNGTRLTVT.

This chain uses TRBV6-5 with TRBJ2-6; D is uncertain. The CDR3 totals 15 residues. In germline, CDR1 is MNHEY, CDR2 SVGAGI. V gave up 8 bases and J gave up 0 bases, with 11 bases separating them. This CDR3 reads CASGPFHSGANVLTF. The CDR3 DNA reads TGTGCCAGCGGGCCTTTCCACTCTGGGGCCAACGTCCTGACTTTC.

J is TRBJ2-5 and V is TRBV12-3 or TRBV12-4; the D is unclear. CDR3 length equals 12 residues. V lost 5 bases and J lost 5, with 9 bases in between. CDR3 sequence: CASSPPLETQYF. CDR3 nucleotide sequence: TGTGCCAGCAGTCCCCCTTTGGAGACCCAGTACTTC.

The chain uses TRBV27 and TRBJ1-1; D call uncertain. The CDR3 runs 14 residues. With 6 bases removed from V and 6 bases from J, the gap between germline ends came to 17 bases. Germline-derived CDR1 and CDR2 are MNHEY and SMNVEV (reference sequence). The chain's CDR3 is CASSYYEPASEAFF. CDR3 sequence (DNA): TGTGCCAGCAGCTATTATGAGCCAGCATCTGAAGCTTTCTTT.

The table lists this clone with a count of one. J is TRBJ2-1 and V is TRBV3-1 (or the pseudogene TRBV3-2); 7 bases align to TRBD1. Trimming took 4 bases from V and 3 from J; bases not matched to a gene: 9. Germline V gene lookup returns CDR1 LGHDT and CDR2 YNNKEL (reference sequence). This CDR3 region has 16 residues. The CDR3 coding sequence is TGTGCCAGCAGCCCACGTGAGGGGGCGGACTACAATGAGCAGTTCTTC. Translating gives CASSPREGADYNEQFF.